The text below deals with one T cell receptor beta chain. Its antigen is as yet unknown. The entry originates in a study of T cell responses to AZD1222 COVID-19 vaccine. TCRdb's copy holds only in-frame clones and misses some; the assay was immunoSEQ multiplex PCR. The repertoire holds some 150,000 clones, with over 85% as singletons. V gave up 6 bases and J gave up 5 bases, with 10 bases separating them. The CDR3 has 11 amino acids. In germline, CDR1 is DFQATT, CDR2 SNEGSKA (reference sequence). Study-wide findings and caveats: Only a handful of individuals given AZD1222 were seropositive at baseline. Spike-wide vaccine-associated CD4 TCRs dominated at 160-218 and 743-854. Repertoire sampling was restricted to post-peak T cell response timepoints. Females made up more of the donors, who were largely white British, and clonal diversity may have come out too low.

The sample was peripheral blood, taken on day 0 of MenACWY control vaccination. This sequence was found in an adult in good health. The chain combines TRBV20-1 with TRBJ1-2, with D unresolved. CDR3 sequence (DNA): TGCAGTGCCCCTGATTTGTATGGCTACACCTTC. Translation: CSAPDLYGYTF.